A single sample is the source of the 5 T cell receptor beta chains below, sequenced in a study of CD4 T cells in relation to SARS-CoV-2 and coronaviruses. Before the COVID-19 pandemic, during about 2010-2018, CD4+ T cells were taken from unexposed donors. Isolation of CD4+ T cells took place after 10 days in culture. Their specific antigens are unknown. The method was immunoSEQ multiplex PCR; TCRdb's version includes in-frame clones alone and lacks a portion of them. Among 15,000 to 20,000 clones listed, about 72% were seen once. Source material: CD4+ T cells from PBMCs, cultured in vitro. Receptors were obtained from a human donor in good health.

J is TRBJ2-1 and V is TRBV5-1; the match to TRBD2 covers 7 bases. CDR1 is SGHRS and CDR2 is YFSETQ in the germline V gene. V trimming: 4 bases; J trimming: 7 bases; junction bases outside the gene matches: 11. The CDR3 extends over 15 amino acids. The CDR3 loop reads CASSQSGEGVNEQFF. The DNA of the CDR3 is TGCGCCAGCAGCCAAAGCGGGGAGGGTGTGAATGAGCAGTTCTTC.

The V call is TRBV20-1, the J call TRBJ2-1, with TRBD2 identical over 9 bases. The CDR3 contains 16 residues. The J segment lost 4 bases and the V segment lost 3 bases, leaving 10 bases of the junction unmatched. Germline V lookup: CDR1 DFQATT, CDR2 SNEGSKA (reference sequence). The CDR3 region is CSASSDSGSKYNEQFF. DNA of the CDR3: TGCAGTGCTAGTTCTGATAGCGGGAGTAAGTACAATGAGCAGTTCTTC.

This clone was counted between two and nine times. The chain joins TRBV5-1 to TRBJ1-2; 9 positions match TRBD1. V lost 0 bases, J lost 3 bases, and 6 bases stayed unmatched. CDR1 is SGHRS and CDR2 is YFSETQ in the germline V gene. There are 16 residues in the CDR3. CDR3 region: CASSLDTGGVDYGYTF. CDR3 DNA sequence: TGCGCCAGCAGCTTGGATACAGGGGGCGTCGACTATGGCTACACCTTC.

This chain uses TRBV5-1 with TRBJ2-5, with D unclear. Trimming removed 1 base from V and 2 bases from J, with 6 bases in between. This CDR3 spans 13 amino acids. CDR1 and CDR2 from the germline V gene are SGHRS and YFSETQ. This CDR3 reads CASSLTNQETQYF. The CDR3 nucleotides read TGCGCCAGCAGCTTGACAAATCAAGAGACCCAGTACTTC.

This CDR3 reads CASSEGWENQPQHF. CDR3 nucleotide sequence: TGTGCCAGCAGTGAAGGTTGGGAGAATCAGCCCCAGCATTTT. This chain joins TRBV2 and TRBJ1-5, with D unresolved. V shed 1 base and J shed 4 bases, with 8 bases lying between them. This CDR3 has 14 amino acids. Germline V CDR1 and CDR2: SNHLY, FYNNEI.